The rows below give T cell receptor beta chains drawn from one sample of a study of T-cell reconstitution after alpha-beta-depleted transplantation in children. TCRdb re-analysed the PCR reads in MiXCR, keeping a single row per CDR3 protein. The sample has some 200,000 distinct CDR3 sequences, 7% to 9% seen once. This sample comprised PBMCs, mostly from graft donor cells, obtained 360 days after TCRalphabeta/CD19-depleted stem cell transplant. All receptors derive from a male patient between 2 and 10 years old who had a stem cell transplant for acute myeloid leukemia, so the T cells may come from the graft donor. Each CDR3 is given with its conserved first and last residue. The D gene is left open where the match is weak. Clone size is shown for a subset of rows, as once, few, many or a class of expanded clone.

CDR3 DNA: TGTGCCAGCAGCCTCGATCGTAACTATGGCTACACCTTC; CDR3 protein: CASSLDRNYGYTF; D gene: -; V gene: TRBV5-1; clone size: many; J gene: TRBJ1-2
CDR3 DNA: TGTGCCAGCAGCGTACGACATGGGCCAGATACGCAGTATTTT; CDR3 protein: CASSVRHGPDTQYF; D gene: -; V gene: TRBV9; clone size: few; J gene: TRBJ2-3
CDR3 DNA: TGTGCCAGCAGCTTAGCGCATTCTGGGGGAAATTACGAGCAGTTCTTC; CDR3 protein: CASSLAHSGGNYEQFF; D gene: -; V gene: TRBV11-1; clone size: few; J gene: TRBJ2-1
CDR3 DNA: TGTGCCAGCAGCTCCCGGGACAGGGGCGAGCAGTACTTC; CDR3 protein: CASSSRDRGEQYF; D gene: TRBD1; V gene: TRBV7-3; clone size: -; J gene: TRBJ2-7
CDR3 DNA: TGTGCCAGCACCATGACACCCACCTACGAGCAGTACTTC; CDR3 protein: CASTMTPTYEQYF; D gene: -; V gene: TRBV6-1; clone size: -; J gene: TRBJ2-7
CDR3 DNA: TGTGCCAGCAGTTATTCAACGGGTCCTAATGAGCAGTTCTTC; CDR3 protein: CASSYSTGPNEQFF; D gene: -; V gene: TRBV6-5; clone size: many; J gene: TRBJ2-1
CDR3 DNA: TGTGCCAGCAGTCTAGCTCTTGGCTCCTACGAGCAGTACTTC; CDR3 protein: CASSLALGSYEQYF; D gene: -; V gene: TRBV12-3/TRBV12-4; clone size: -; J gene: TRBJ2-7
CDR3 DNA: TGTGCCAGCAGCGGGGGTAGCACAGATACGCAGTATTTT; CDR3 protein: CASSGGSTDTQYF; D gene: -; V gene: TRBV9; clone size: many; J gene: TRBJ2-3
CDR3 DNA: TGTGCCAGCAGTGAACCTGCGGGGGGGTTATCCAATGAGCAGTTCTTC; CDR3 protein: CASSEPAGGLSNEQFF; D gene: TRBD2; V gene: TRBV25-1; clone size: -; J gene: TRBJ2-1
CDR3 DNA: TGCAGTGCTGGACGGACAGGGGGATCTAGCAATCAGCCCCAGCATTTT; CDR3 protein: CSAGRTGGSSNQPQHF; D gene: TRBD1; V gene: TRBV20-1; clone size: -; J gene: TRBJ1-5
CDR3 DNA: TGTGCCAGCAGCGCCCTGCGTGGATCGGCCCAGTACTTC; CDR3 protein: CASSALRGSAQYF; D gene: -; V gene: TRBV7-2; clone size: -; J gene: TRBJ2-5
CDR3 DNA: TGTGCCAGCAGCTCCCCAGGGAATTTCAATGAGCAGTTCTTC; CDR3 protein: CASSSPGNFNEQFF; D gene: -; V gene: TRBV12-3/TRBV12-4; clone size: few; J gene: TRBJ2-1
CDR3 DNA: TGTGCCAGCAGCTTAGAAGGGCGCTCTGGAAACACCATATATTTT; CDR3 protein: CASSLEGRSGNTIYF; D gene: -; V gene: TRBV7-6; clone size: -; J gene: TRBJ1-3
CDR3 DNA: TGCAGTGCTAGGGCTGGGGCCAACGTCCTGACTTTC; CDR3 protein: CSARAGANVLTF; D gene: -; V gene: TRBV20-1; clone size: many; J gene: TRBJ2-6
CDR3 DNA: TGCGCCAGCAGCTTGGGACCTAGCGGGGGGGACACCGGGGAGCTGTTTTTT; CDR3 protein: CASSLGPSGGDTGELFF; D gene: TRBD2; V gene: TRBV5-1; clone size: few; J gene: TRBJ2-2
CDR3 DNA: TGTGCCAGCAGCTTAGACAGGGGGCTTTTGGGGGACACTGAAGCTTTCTTT; CDR3 protein: CASSLDRGLLGDTEAFF; D gene: TRBD1; V gene: TRBV11-2; clone size: few; J gene: TRBJ1-1
CDR3 DNA: TGTGCCAGCAGCCAAGGATGGATGGGTGAGACCCAGTACTTC; CDR3 protein: CASSQGWMGETQYF; D gene: -; V gene: TRBV3-1; clone size: -; J gene: TRBJ2-5
CDR3 DNA: TGTGCCAGCAGCTTCGGAATAGCCAAAAACATTCAGTACTTC; CDR3 protein: CASSFGIAKNIQYF; D gene: -; V gene: TRBV7-9; clone size: -; J gene: TRBJ2-4
CDR3 DNA: TGTGCCAGCAGTTTAATAGCGCCTGCCTACAATGAGCAGTTCTTC; CDR3 protein: CASSLIAPAYNEQFF; D gene: -; V gene: TRBV12-3/TRBV12-4; clone size: many; J gene: TRBJ2-1
CDR3 DNA: TGCAGTGCTAGAGATCGCGACGAGCAGTACTTC; CDR3 protein: CSARDRDEQYF; D gene: -; V gene: TRBV20-1; clone size: many; J gene: TRBJ2-7
CDR3 DNA: TGTGCCAGCAGTTCCCATTGGAGTTTATGGAATTCACCCCTCCACTTT; CDR3 protein: CASSSHWSLWNSPLHF; D gene: -; V gene: TRBV12-3/TRBV12-4; clone size: many; J gene: TRBJ1-6
CDR3 DNA: TGCAGTGCCCAGACTAGCAATTTTCGTCATGAGCAGTTCTTC; CDR3 protein: CSAQTSNFRHEQFF; D gene: TRBD2; V gene: TRBV20-1; clone size: few; J gene: TRBJ2-1
CDR3 DNA: TGTGCCAGCAGGTGGGACAGACTGAACACTGAAGCTTTCTTT; CDR3 protein: CASRWDRLNTEAFF; D gene: TRBD1; V gene: TRBV27; clone size: -; J gene: TRBJ1-1
CDR3 DNA: TGTGCCAGCAGCGGGACCAGTCCCTACAATGAGCAGTTCTTC; CDR3 protein: CASSGTSPYNEQFF; D gene: -; V gene: TRBV6-2/TRBV6-3; clone size: few; J gene: TRBJ2-1
CDR3 DNA: TGCGCCAGCAGCTTGGCTAGCGGGACCCACACCGGGGAGCTGTTTTTT; CDR3 protein: CASSLASGTHTGELFF; D gene: TRBD2; V gene: TRBV5-1; clone size: many; J gene: TRBJ2-2
CDR3 DNA: TGTGCCAGCAGCGCCCGTTCGAGGACTAGCGCACCTACGAACACCGGGGAGCTGTTTTTT; CDR3 protein: CASSARSRTSAPTNTGELFF; D gene: TRBD2; V gene: TRBV11-1; clone size: -; J gene: TRBJ2-2
CDR3 DNA: TGTGCCACCAGTGACCAGGGGTCTAAGGGTAATGAGCAGTTCTTC; CDR3 protein: CATSDQGSKGNEQFF; D gene: -; V gene: TRBV24-1; clone size: many; J gene: TRBJ2-1
CDR3 DNA: TGTGCCAGCAGCTTAGAGGGGGCCTATCACTATAGCAATCAGCCCCAGCATTTT; CDR3 protein: CASSLEGAYHYSNQPQHF; D gene: TRBD1; V gene: TRBV7-4; clone size: -; J gene: TRBJ1-5
CDR3 DNA: TGTGCCAGCAGAATGACAGGTCAAGAGACCCAGTACTTC; CDR3 protein: CASRMTGQETQYF; D gene: -; V gene: TRBV7-9; clone size: -; J gene: TRBJ2-5
CDR3 DNA: TGTGCCAGCAGCCGTAGCGGTGGTCGGGGATCCTACGAGCAGTACTTC; CDR3 protein: CASSRSGGRGSYEQYF; D gene: -; V gene: TRBV11-2; clone size: -; J gene: TRBJ2-7
CDR3 DNA: TGTGCCATCAGTGGGACAGGGATTGGTGTTGAGCAGTTCTTC; CDR3 protein: CAISGTGIGVEQFF; D gene: TRBD1; V gene: TRBV10-3; clone size: many; J gene: TRBJ2-1
CDR3 DNA: TGCGCCAGCAGCCCCAGGACAGGGGGCCTGAACACTGAAGCTTTCTTT; CDR3 protein: CASSPRTGGLNTEAFF; D gene: TRBD1; V gene: TRBV5-1; clone size: many; J gene: TRBJ1-1
CDR3 DNA: TGTGCCAGCAGCGTAGCCGGGACGGTGAGCACAGATACGCAGTATTTT; CDR3 protein: CASSVAGTVSTDTQYF; D gene: -; V gene: TRBV9; clone size: -; J gene: TRBJ2-3
CDR3 DNA: TGCAGTGCTCCGGACAGGAGTGAAAAACTGTTTTTT; CDR3 protein: CSAPDRSEKLFF; D gene: TRBD1; V gene: TRBV20-1; clone size: -; J gene: TRBJ1-4
CDR3 DNA: TGTGCCAGCAGCTCGCAGCCCGAGGGGGCCTACGAGCAGTACTTC; CDR3 protein: CASSSQPEGAYEQYF; D gene: -; V gene: TRBV7-6; clone size: -; J gene: TRBJ2-7
CDR3 DNA: TGCGCCAGCAGACAAGGGACAGGGTCCTACGAGCAGTACTTC; CDR3 protein: CASRQGTGSYEQYF; D gene: TRBD1; V gene: TRBV5-1; clone size: few; J gene: TRBJ2-7
CDR3 DNA: TGTGCCAGCAGTTTACTAGAAGAGACCCAGTACTTC; CDR3 protein: CASSLLEETQYF; D gene: -; V gene: TRBV12-3/TRBV12-4; clone size: few; J gene: TRBJ2-5
CDR3 DNA: TGTGCCAGCAGCCATCCAGGGGGCGGCTATGGCTACACCTTC; CDR3 protein: CASSHPGGGYGYTF; D gene: TRBD1; V gene: TRBV6-2/TRBV6-3; clone size: -; J gene: TRBJ1-2
CDR3 DNA: TGTGCCAGCAGCTTAGGGACAGGGTGGGAGACTGAAGCTTTCTTT; CDR3 protein: CASSLGTGWETEAFF; D gene: TRBD1; V gene: TRBV7-2; clone size: -; J gene: TRBJ1-1
CDR3 DNA: TGTGCCAGCAGCTCCCGACGGGCGAGCACTGAAGCTTTCTTT; CDR3 protein: CASSSRRASTEAFF; D gene: -; V gene: TRBV7-2; clone size: few; J gene: TRBJ1-1
CDR3 DNA: TGTGCCAGCAGCGTAGAGGCCTCTGGAAACACCATATATTTT; CDR3 protein: CASSVEASGNTIYF; D gene: -; V gene: TRBV7-6; clone size: -; J gene: TRBJ1-3
CDR3 DNA: TGCAGCGTTGACGTCAGGGGAGAGACCCAGTACTTC; CDR3 protein: CSVDVRGETQYF; D gene: -; V gene: TRBV29-1; clone size: few; J gene: TRBJ2-5
CDR3 DNA: TGTGCCAGCAGCCCCTCGCTTCCGAGCACAGATACGCAGTATTTT; CDR3 protein: CASSPSLPSTDTQYF; D gene: -; V gene: TRBV4-2; clone size: many; J gene: TRBJ2-3
CDR3 DNA: TGTGCCAGCAGCCAAGCGCAGGGGGGATATGGCTACACCTTC; CDR3 protein: CASSQAQGGYGYTF; D gene: TRBD1; V gene: TRBV14; clone size: -; J gene: TRBJ1-2
CDR3 DNA: TGCAGTGCTAGAGAGTCGGGGTACAATGAGCAGTTCTTC; CDR3 protein: CSARESGYNEQFF; D gene: -; V gene: TRBV20-1; clone size: many; J gene: TRBJ2-1